This T cell receptor (beta chain) was recorded in a study of prognosis after radiotherapy for stage I lung cancer (dated by TCRdb to the early 2020s). Some background on the complete study: Between early 2018 and January 2019, 20 or so patients with stage I NSCLC were enrolled in Nanjing, China. All patients were considered medically inoperable, owing to comorbidities in more than 10 and refusal of surgery in over 5. Oligometastatic NSCLC after surgical resection of the primary tumor was present in 5 or 6 patients, while newly diagnosed primary stage I lung tumors were present in 11 to 15. Using image-guided IMRT or VMAT, SBRT was delivered in 3 to 5 fractions at a biologically effective dose of at least 100 Gy. The cohort was made up of under 15 men and roughly 6 women, with a median age of roughly 79 years and an age range of about 50 to 95 years. Four of the 19 patients developed distant metastases after SBRT, at a median of roughly 7 months; the other 15 showed no significant progression. A total of about 40 blood samples from some 20 patients were sequenced, with one sample obtained before and one obtained after SBRT for each patient. No patient received concurrent therapy alongside SBRT. Squamous cell carcinoma histology was identified in several patients, and adenocarcinoma histology was identified in fewer than 15 patients. Peripheral blood TCR beta repertoires were profiled in stage I NSCLC patients before and after stereotactic body radiotherapy, and the repertoires were related to distant failure.

A history of other malignancies or of prior chemotherapy or radiotherapy was absent in all patients, and node-negative disease was shown on CT and PET/CT in all patients. Around 6 milliliters of peripheral venous blood were drawn into EDTA tubes at each of two time points. Ficoll-Paque Plus density-gradient centrifugation was used to isolate PBMCs. Right after collection, samples were kept at -80 degrees C until analysis. This clonotype has at least ten counts. Its antigen is unknown. Base qualities are not recorded, but no much larger clone differs from it by a single base. What the authors observed across the whole study: Post-SBRT Shannon entropy and its change from baseline were lower in patients who developed distant metastases; baseline Shannon entropy was not associated with metastases. No determination of tumor specificity was made for expanded TCR clones. All reported P values were unadjusted for multiple comparisons. TRBV and TRBJ usage frequencies reportedly differed by metastasis status, in two V genes at baseline and in roughly nine V and two J genes after SBRT. The small cohort and short follow-up limited the study, so independent validation of the findings is needed. Unique TCR clone counts fell after SBRT (median around 11,000 before versus fewer than 7,500 after; Wilcoxon paired P=0.011).

The TCR beta CDR3 region was amplified from genomic DNA by two rounds of multiplex PCR. The first PCR round used primers specific to each TRBV and TRBJ gene, with sequences filed in Chinese patent CN105087789A. Universal primers were used in the second round of PCR. The Roche High Pure PCR Template Preparation Kit was used to extract genomic DNA from the frozen PBMCs. An Illumina HiSeq 3000 was used to sequence the libraries paired-end with 151 bp reads. In the paper's pipeline: CutAdapt was used to remove raw reads lacking the multiplex PCR primer sequences. Using PEAR, the high-quality paired reads were merged into contigs. TRB V, D and J gene segments were assigned to each contig with MiXCR by alignment to reference sequences. To remove sequencing errors, CDR3 sequences were clustered according to base quality and sequence similarity. Diversity was calculated as Shannon entropy divided by the natural log of the number of productive TCR sequences. Clonality was computed as one minus the ratio of Shannon entropy to the natural log of the number of unique clonotypes. Using the Youden index from ROC curves, the researchers picked the repertoire-metric cut-offs for progression-free survival, and all analyses were carried out in R 3.5.3. TCRdb trimmed public reads at Q25 via fastp, called clones via MiXCR and kept in-frame beta chains. All rows with the same CDR3 protein become a single entry with the most common DNA and genes. The V and J calls, along with clone size, are taken from TCRdb and not from the paper's own processing. A total of around 31,000 distinct CDR3 sequences appear in this sample, 40% to 60% of them only once. Clones ranked in the top ten supply 15% to 20% of the sample.

The germline ends are 19 bases apart after V is trimmed by 5 bases and J by 2 bases. Taken from the germline V gene (reference sequence), the CDR1 and CDR2 loops are LNHDA and SQIVND. Reading from cysteine to phenylalanine, the CDR3 counts 16 amino acids. The DNA shown is the 48-base CDR3, in frame from base 1. This specimen consisted of PBMCs, obtained before or after stereotactic body radiation therapy (not recorded which). The chain was built from TRBV19 and TRBJ2-7, and TRBD1 may be the D gene, going by 5 matching bases. The TCR comes from a donor of 50 years or more with non-small cell lung cancer. The CDR3 has the sequence CASSSRSRGTAYEQYF. The base sequence is TGTGCCAGTAGTTCCCGGAGTAGGGGCACCGCCTACGAGCAGTACTTC.